This T cell receptor beta chain emerged from a study of cytomegalovirus exposure and HLA in healthy donors. Study summary: HLA-typed donors were the source of 82 million or so unique TCRs, which an early data release held.

Regarding this clone: The antigen remains unidentified.

PCR used 60 Vbeta primers and 13 Jbeta primers. Some clones are missing from TCRdb's copy, which holds only in-frame ones; the method was immunoSEQ multiplex PCR. Counted here are some 180,000 clones, 82% occurring once; the ten biggest clones make up 1.5%. The germline CDR1 and CDR2 sequences are SGHTA and FQGTGA. V lost 2 bases, J lost 4 bases, and 5 bases stayed unmatched. This CDR3 comprises 16 residues. Overall study results and limits: High specificity and sensitivity for cytomegalovirus status were reported for the classifier. Reportedly, HLA-A and HLA-B alleles of most subjects were accurately predicted from TCR beta. CMV antigen specificity of a few CMV-associated chains was confirmed in vitro.

This sequence joins TRBV7-3 and TRBJ2-1, with 10 bases lining up with TRBD1. This receptor was identified in a man aged 35 to 55 in good health and CMV-seronegative. What was sequenced was PBMCs. The CDR3 protein is CASSLPRTGGYNEQFF. CDR3 bases: TGTGCCAGCAGCTTACCCAGGACAGGGGGGTACAATGAGCAGTTCTTC.